These T cell receptor beta chains were read from a single sample in a study of blood T cell repertoires in COVID-19. Profiling relied on immunoSEQ multiplex PCR, and the TCRdb table lists in-frame clones only, not all of them. The profile shows 150,000 to 170,000 clones, about 81% of them singletons. Source material: PBMCs or T cells enriched from blood (not recorded which). These receptors were collected from a middle-aged man who had recovered from COVID-19. The CDR3 runs from the conserved cysteine through the conserved F or W. The order of the fields is V gene, J gene, D gene, clone size, CDR3 protein, CDR3 DNA. D genes are given only for firm matches. Clone size is shown for a subset of rows, as once, few, many or a class of expanded clone.

V: TRBV12-5; J: TRBJ1-1; D: NA; size: NA; CDR3: CASGLWTEIMNTEAFF; DNA: TGTGCTAGTGGTTTGTGGACAGAAATCATGAACACTGAAGCTTTCTTT
V: TRBV29-1; J: TRBJ1-1; D: TRBD1; size: NA; CDR3: CSVEGGETGPDTEAFF; DNA: TGCAGCGTTGAAGGGGGGGAGACAGGGCCCGACACTGAAGCTTTCTTT
V: TRBV10-3; J: TRBJ1-2; D: NA; size: NA; CDR3: CAISEGQGNYGYTF; DNA: TGTGCCATCAGTGAGGGGCAGGGAAACTATGGCTACACCTTC
V: TRBV20-1; J: TRBJ2-7; D: TRBD1; size: once; CDR3: CSASSRQGASEQYF; DNA: TGCAGTGCTAGTAGTCGTCAGGGGGCTAGCGAGCAGTACTTC
V: TRBV27; J: TRBJ1-5; D: NA; size: NA; CDR3: CASSRSVGAQPQHF; DNA: TGTGCCAGCAGTAGATCGGTAGGGGCACAGCCCCAGCATTTT
V: TRBV7-2; J: TRBJ1-2; D: TRBD1; size: once; CDR3: CASSLAGTGGPNYGYTF; DNA: TGTGCCAGCAGCTTAGCGGGGACAGGGGGCCCCAACTATGGCTACACCTTC
V: TRBV5-5; J: TRBJ2-5; D: NA; size: NA; CDR3: CASGALGGVQETQYF; DNA: TGTGCCAGCGGGGCTTTAGGGGGAGTACAAGAGACCCAGTACTTC
V: TRBV3-1/TRBV3-2; J: TRBJ2-1; D: NA; size: NA; CDR3: CASSQRGYNEQFF; DNA: TGTGCCAGCAGCCAAAGGGGGTACAATGAGCAGTTCTTC
V: TRBV7-8; J: TRBJ2-7; D: NA; size: once; CDR3: CASSLEGHIGEQYF; DNA: TGTGCCAGCAGCTTAGAAGGCCACATCGGGGAGCAGTACTTC
V: TRBV23-1; J: TRBJ1-5; D: NA; size: NA; CDR3: CASSQPSGKPQHF; DNA: TGCGCCAGCAGTCAACCATCGGGGAAGCCCCAGCATTTT
V: TRBV10-3; J: TRBJ2-5; D: TRBD1; size: NA; CDR3: CATGTGPETQYF; DNA: TGTGCCACCGGGACAGGCCCTGAGACCCAGTACTTC
V: TRBV9; J: TRBJ1-4; D: TRBD1; size: NA; CDR3: CASSVAPDRGNEKLFF; DNA: TGTGCCAGCAGCGTAGCCCCGGACAGGGGGAATGAAAAACTGTTTTTT
V: TRBV11-1; J: TRBJ2-7; D: TRBD1; size: NA; CDR3: CASSLKTGWEYGQYF; DNA: TGTGCCAGCAGCTTAAAGACAGGGTGGGAATACGGTCAGTACTTC
V: TRBV4-3; J: TRBJ1-2; D: TRBD1; size: NA; CDR3: CASSQYWTGGNYGYTF; DNA: TGCGCCAGCAGCCAGTATTGGACAGGGGGCAACTATGGCTACACCTTC
V: TRBV27; J: TRBJ1-5; D: TRBD1; size: once; CDR3: CASSSGGALNQPQHF; DNA: TGTGCCAGCAGTTCAGGGGGCGCTCTAAATCAGCCCCAGCATTTT
V: TRBV6-2/TRBV6-3; J: TRBJ2-2; D: NA; size: medium-sized; CDR3: CASSYRDTGELFF; DNA: TGTGCCAGCAGTTACCGGGACACCGGGGAGCTGTTTTTT
V: TRBV18; J: TRBJ1-1; D: TRBD1; size: NA; CDR3: CASSHGDRVEAFF; DNA: TGTGCCAGCTCCCACGGGGACAGGGTTGAAGCTTTCTTT
V: TRBV7-2; J: TRBJ2-1; D: TRBD2; size: NA; CDR3: CASSAERGREQFF; DNA: TGTGCCAGCAGCGCCGAGCGGGGAAGAGAGCAGTTCTTC
V: TRBV3-1/TRBV3-2; J: TRBJ1-6; D: NA; size: NA; CDR3: CASSQGLLESPLHF; DNA: TGTGCCAGCAGCCAAGGACTCTTAGAATCACCCCTCCACTTT
V: TRBV2; J: TRBJ2-7; D: NA; size: NA; CDR3: CASSSIYEQYF; DNA: TGTGCCAGCAGTTCAATCTACGAGCAGTACTTC
V: TRBV19; J: TRBJ2-2; D: NA; size: NA; CDR3: CASVASPNTGELFF; DNA: TGTGCCAGTGTAGCATCCCCGAACACCGGGGAGCTGTTTTTT
V: TRBV27; J: TRBJ1-2; D: TRBD1; size: NA; CDR3: CASTRNRGSYGYTF; DNA: TGTGCCAGCACCAGGAACAGGGGAAGCTATGGCTACACCTTC
V: TRBV7-2; J: TRBJ2-5; D: TRBD2; size: NA; CDR3: CASRQAGGGVQETQYF; DNA: TGTGCCAGCAGACAAGCCGGGGGGGGAGTCCAAGAGACCCAGTACTTC
V: TRBV10-3; J: TRBJ2-3; D: NA; size: NA; CDR3: CATAGVADTQYF; DNA: TGTGCCACTGCAGGGGTGGCAGATACGCAGTATTTT
V: TRBV12-3/TRBV12-4; J: TRBJ2-7; D: NA; size: few; CDR3: CASSISSYEQYF; DNA: TGTGCCAGCAGTATTAGCTCCTACGAGCAGTACTTC
V: TRBV19; J: TRBJ2-5; D: TRBD2; size: NA; CDR3: CASSIGGTSGETQYF; DNA: TGTGCCAGTAGTATAGGGGGGACTAGCGGAGAGACCCAGTACTTC
V: TRBV4-2; J: TRBJ2-1; D: TRBD2; size: NA; CDR3: CASSQEETGGLSNEQFF; DNA: TGTGCCAGCAGCCAAGAGGAAACGGGGGGGCTATCCAATGAGCAGTTCTTC
V: TRBV7-9; J: TRBJ1-1; D: NA; size: NA; CDR3: CASSQWGTEAFF; DNA: TGTGCCAGCAGCCAATGGGGCACAGAGGCTTTCTTT
V: TRBV2; J: TRBJ1-2; D: NA; size: NA; CDR3: CASSPREYYGYTF; DNA: TGTGCCAGCAGTCCGAGGGAGTACTATGGCTACACCTTC
V: TRBV6-5; J: TRBJ2-1; D: TRBD2; size: NA; CDR3: CASSSSGGSYNEQFF; DNA: TGTGCCAGCAGTTCTAGCGGGGGCAGCTACAATGAGCAGTTCTTC
V: TRBV9; J: TRBJ1-4; D: TRBD1; size: NA; CDR3: CASSVVEQGTATNEKLFF; DNA: TGTGCCAGCAGCGTAGTGGAACAGGGGACGGCAACTAATGAAAAACTGTTTTTT
V: TRBV7-9; J: TRBJ1-2; D: NA; size: NA; CDR3: CASSLGGSANYGYTF; DNA: TGTGCCAGCAGCTTGGGGGGGAGCGCTAACTATGGCTACACCTTC
V: TRBV7-9; J: TRBJ2-5; D: TRBD2; size: NA; CDR3: CASSYRLAGEETQYF; DNA: TGTGCCAGCAGCTACCGACTAGCGGGGGAAGAGACCCAGTACTTC
V: TRBV4-1; J: TRBJ2-1; D: NA; size: few; CDR3: CASSQEVSGAVVGEQFF; DNA: TGCGCCAGCAGCCAAGAGGTTTCAGGGGCCGTTGTAGGTGAGCAGTTCTTC
V: TRBV18; J: TRBJ2-7; D: TRBD1; size: NA; CDR3: CASSTGTAYEQYF; DNA: TGTGCCAGCTCAACAGGGACAGCCTACGAGCAGTACTTC
V: TRBV9; J: TRBJ2-3; D: NA; size: NA; CDR3: CASSVRGSTDTQYF; DNA: TGTGCCAGCAGCGTGCGGGGCAGCACAGATACGCAGTATTTT
V: TRBV5-1; J: TRBJ2-3; D: NA; size: NA; CDR3: CASSRGPSTDTQYF; DNA: TGCGCCAGCAGCCGAGGGCCGAGCACAGATACGCAGTATTTT
V: TRBV29-1; J: TRBJ2-7; D: TRBD1; size: NA; CDR3: CSVMTGALNEQYF; DNA: TGCAGCGTTATGACAGGGGCCCTCAACGAGCAGTACTTC